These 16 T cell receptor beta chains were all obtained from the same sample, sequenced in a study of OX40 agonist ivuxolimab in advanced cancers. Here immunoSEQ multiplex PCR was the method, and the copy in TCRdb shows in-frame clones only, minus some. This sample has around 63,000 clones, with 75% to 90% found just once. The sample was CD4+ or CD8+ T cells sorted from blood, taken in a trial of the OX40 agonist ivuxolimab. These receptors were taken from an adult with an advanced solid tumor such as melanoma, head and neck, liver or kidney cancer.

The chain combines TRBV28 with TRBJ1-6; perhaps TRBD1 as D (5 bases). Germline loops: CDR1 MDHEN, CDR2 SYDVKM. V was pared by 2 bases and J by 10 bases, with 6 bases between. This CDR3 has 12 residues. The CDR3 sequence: CASSLGGSPLHF. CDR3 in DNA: TGTGCCAGCAGTTTAGGGGGGTCACCCCTCCACTTT.

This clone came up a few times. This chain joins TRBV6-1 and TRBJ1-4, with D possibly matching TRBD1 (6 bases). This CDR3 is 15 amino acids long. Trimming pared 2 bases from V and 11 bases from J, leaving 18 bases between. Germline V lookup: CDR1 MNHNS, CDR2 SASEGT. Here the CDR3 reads CASSEPRRLGQKLFF. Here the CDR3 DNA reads TGTGCCAGCAGTGAACCCAGGAGGCTCGGACAGAAACTGTTTTTT.

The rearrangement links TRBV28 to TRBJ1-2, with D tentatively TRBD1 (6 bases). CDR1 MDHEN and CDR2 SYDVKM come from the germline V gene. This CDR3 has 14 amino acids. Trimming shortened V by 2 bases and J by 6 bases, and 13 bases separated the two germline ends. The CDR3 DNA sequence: TGTGCCAGCAGTTTACTAGGGGGATGGAATGGCTACACCTTC. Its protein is CASSLLGGWNGYTF.

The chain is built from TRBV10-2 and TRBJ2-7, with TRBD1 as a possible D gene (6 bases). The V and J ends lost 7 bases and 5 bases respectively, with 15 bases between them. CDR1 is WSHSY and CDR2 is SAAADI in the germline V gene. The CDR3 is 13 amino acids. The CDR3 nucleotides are TGCGCCAGCAAACTACAGGGTCGGGACGAGCAGTACTTC. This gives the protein CASKLQGRDEQYF.

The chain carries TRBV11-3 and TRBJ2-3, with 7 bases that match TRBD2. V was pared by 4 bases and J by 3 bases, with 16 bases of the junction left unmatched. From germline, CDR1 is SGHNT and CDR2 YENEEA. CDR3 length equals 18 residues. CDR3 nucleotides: TGTGCCAGCAGCTCTAGTCCGACGGCGGGGGTGTGTACAGATACGCAGTATTTT. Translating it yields CASSSSPTAGVCTDTQYF. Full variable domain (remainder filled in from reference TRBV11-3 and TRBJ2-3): EAGVVQSPRYKIIEKKQPVAFWCNPISGHNTLYWYLQNLGQGPELLIRYENEEAVDDSQLPKDRFSAERLKGVDSTLKIQPAELGDSAVYLCASSSSPTAGVCTDTQYFGPGTRLTVL.

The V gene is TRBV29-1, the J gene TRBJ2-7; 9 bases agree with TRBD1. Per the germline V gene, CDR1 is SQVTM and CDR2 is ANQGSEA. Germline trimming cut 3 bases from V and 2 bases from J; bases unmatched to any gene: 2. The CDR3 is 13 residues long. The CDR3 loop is CSVDGQGTYEQYF. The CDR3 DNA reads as TGCAGCGTTGATGGACAGGGGACCTACGAGCAGTACTTC.

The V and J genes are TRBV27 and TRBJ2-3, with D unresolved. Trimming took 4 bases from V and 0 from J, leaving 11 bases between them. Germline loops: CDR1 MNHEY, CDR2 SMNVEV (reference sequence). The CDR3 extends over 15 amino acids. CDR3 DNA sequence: TGTGCCAGCAGTTATCAACTCCTTAGCACAGATACGCAGTATTTT. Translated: CASSYQLLSTDTQYF.

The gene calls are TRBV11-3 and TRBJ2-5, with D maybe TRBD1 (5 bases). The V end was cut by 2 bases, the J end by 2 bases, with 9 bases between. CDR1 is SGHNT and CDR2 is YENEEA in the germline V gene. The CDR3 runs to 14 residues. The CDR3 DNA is TGTGCCAGCAGCTTAATGGGGCAACAAGAGACCCAGTACTTC. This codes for CASSLMGQQETQYF.

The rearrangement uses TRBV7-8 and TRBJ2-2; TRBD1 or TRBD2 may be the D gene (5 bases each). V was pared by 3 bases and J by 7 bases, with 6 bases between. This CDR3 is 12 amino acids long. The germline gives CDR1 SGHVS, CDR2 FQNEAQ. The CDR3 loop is CASSLRGGELFF. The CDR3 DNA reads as TGTGCCAGCAGCTTGAGGGGCGGGGAGCTGTTTTTT.

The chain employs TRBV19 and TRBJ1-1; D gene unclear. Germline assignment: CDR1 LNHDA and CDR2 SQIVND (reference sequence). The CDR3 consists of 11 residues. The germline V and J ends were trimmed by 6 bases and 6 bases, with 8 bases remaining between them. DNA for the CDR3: TGTGCCAGTAGGTCTGACGCTGAAGCTTTCTTT. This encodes CASRSDAEAFF.

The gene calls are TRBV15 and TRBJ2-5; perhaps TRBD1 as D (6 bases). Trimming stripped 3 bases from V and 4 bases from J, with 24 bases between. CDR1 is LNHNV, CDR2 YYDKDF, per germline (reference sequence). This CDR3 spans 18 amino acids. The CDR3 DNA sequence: TGTGCCACCAGCAGCTCCTGGGGGCTCGGCAGAGGGGGAGAGACCCAGTACTTC. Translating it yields CATSSSWGLGRGGETQYF.

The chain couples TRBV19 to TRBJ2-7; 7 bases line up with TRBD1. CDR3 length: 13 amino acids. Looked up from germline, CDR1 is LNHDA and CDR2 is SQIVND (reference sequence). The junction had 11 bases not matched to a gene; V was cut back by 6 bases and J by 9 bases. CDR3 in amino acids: CASRDRETTRQYF. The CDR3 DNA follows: TGTGCCAGTAGAGACAGGGAAACTACGAGGCAGTACTTC.

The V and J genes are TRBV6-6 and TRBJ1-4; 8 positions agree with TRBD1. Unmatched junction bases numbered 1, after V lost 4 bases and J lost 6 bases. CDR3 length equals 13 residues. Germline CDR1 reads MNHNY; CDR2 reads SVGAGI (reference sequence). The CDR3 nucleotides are TGTGCCAGCAGTTCGACAGGGGATGAAAAACTGTTTTTT. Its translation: CASSSTGDEKLFF.

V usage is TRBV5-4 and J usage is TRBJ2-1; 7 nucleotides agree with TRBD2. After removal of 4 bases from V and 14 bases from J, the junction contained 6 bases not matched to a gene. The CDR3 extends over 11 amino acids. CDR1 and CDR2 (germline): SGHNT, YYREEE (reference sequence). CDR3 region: CASSLGTTEFF. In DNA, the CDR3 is TGTGCCAGCAGCCTCGGGACTACGGAGTTCTTC.

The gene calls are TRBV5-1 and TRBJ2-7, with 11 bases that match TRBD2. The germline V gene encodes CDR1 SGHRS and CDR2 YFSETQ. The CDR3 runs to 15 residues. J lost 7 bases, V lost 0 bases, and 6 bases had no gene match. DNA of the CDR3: TGCGCCAGCAGCTTGGCTCTAGCGGGAGGTGTTGAGCAGTACTTC. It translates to CASSLALAGGVEQYF.

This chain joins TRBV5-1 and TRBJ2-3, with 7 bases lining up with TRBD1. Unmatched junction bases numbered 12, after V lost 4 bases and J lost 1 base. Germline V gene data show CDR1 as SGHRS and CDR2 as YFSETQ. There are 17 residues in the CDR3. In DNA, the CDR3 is TGCGCCAGCAGCCAGGGCATAGGGGGCGAGGGCACAGATACGCAGTATTTT. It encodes CASSQGIGGEGTDTQYF.